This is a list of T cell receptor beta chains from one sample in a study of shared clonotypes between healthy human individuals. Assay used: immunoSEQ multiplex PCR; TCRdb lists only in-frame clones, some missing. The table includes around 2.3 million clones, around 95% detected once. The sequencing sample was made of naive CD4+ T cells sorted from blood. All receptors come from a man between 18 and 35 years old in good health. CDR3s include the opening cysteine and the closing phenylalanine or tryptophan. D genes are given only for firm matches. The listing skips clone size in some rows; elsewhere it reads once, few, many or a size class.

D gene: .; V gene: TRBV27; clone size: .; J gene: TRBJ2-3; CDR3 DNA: TGTGCCAGCAGTTACGGACTTACAAACGGGGATACGCAGTATTTT; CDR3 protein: CASSYGLTNGDTQYF
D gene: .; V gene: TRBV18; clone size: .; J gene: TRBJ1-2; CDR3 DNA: TGTGCCAGCTCACCACTTAACGTTCAAACAGGGAGCTATGGCTACACCTTC; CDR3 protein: CASSPLNVQTGSYGYTF
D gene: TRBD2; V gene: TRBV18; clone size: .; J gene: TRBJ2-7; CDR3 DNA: TGTGCCAGCTCACCACCGACGGTCCTAGCGGACGAGCAGTACTTC; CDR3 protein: CASSPPTVLADEQYF
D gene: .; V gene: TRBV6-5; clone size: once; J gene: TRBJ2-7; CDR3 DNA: TGTGCCAGCAGTTACTCAGGTGTTAAGGGGATCTACGAGCAGTACTTC; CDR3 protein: CASSYSGVKGIYEQYF
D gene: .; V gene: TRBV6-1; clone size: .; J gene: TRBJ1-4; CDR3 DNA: TGTGCCAGCAGTGAGGGGGGCATACTGTTTTTT; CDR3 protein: CASSEGGILFF
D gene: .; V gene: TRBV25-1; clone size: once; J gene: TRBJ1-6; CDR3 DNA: TGTGCCAGCAGTGAATCGTCCACCTATAATTCACCCCTCCACTTT; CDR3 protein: CASSESSTYNSPLHF
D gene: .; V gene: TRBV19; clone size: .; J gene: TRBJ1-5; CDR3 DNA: TGTGCCAGTACCGCAACAGGGTTAATTAGCAATCAGCCCCAGCATTTT; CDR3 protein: CASTATGLISNQPQHF
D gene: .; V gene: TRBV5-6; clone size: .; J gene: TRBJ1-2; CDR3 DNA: TGTGCCAGCAGCTTGGTTTTCGCATCGGACTATGGCTACACCTTC; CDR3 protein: CASSLVFASDYGYTF
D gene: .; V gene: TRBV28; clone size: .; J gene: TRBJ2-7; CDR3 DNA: TGTGCCAGCAGTTTTTTGGACACCCCCTTGGTGCAGTACTTC; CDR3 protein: CASSFLDTPLVQYF
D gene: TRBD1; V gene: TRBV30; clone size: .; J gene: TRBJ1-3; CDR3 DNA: TGTGCCTGGGAAGGTGGGGTCGGGACAGCTGGAAACACCATATATTTT; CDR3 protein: CAWEGGVGTAGNTIYF
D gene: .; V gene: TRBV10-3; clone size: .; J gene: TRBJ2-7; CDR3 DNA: TGTGCCATCAGTGAGTCAGGGAGTCAGTCCGAGCAGTACTTC; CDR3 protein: CAISESGSQSEQYF
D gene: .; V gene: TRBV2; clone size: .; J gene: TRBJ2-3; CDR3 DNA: TGTGCCAGCAGGACTAGTAACACAGATACGCAGTATTTT; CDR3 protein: CASRTSNTDTQYF
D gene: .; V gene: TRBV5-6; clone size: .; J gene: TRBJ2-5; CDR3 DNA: TGTGCCAGCAGCGTGGGCGTCCAAGAGACCCAGTACTTC; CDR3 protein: CASSVGVQETQYF
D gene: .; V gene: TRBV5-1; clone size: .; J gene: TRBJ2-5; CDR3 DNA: TGCGCCAGCAGCATTGGACTCGGTTCGGTTCAAGAGACCCAGTACTTC; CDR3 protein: CASSIGLGSVQETQYF
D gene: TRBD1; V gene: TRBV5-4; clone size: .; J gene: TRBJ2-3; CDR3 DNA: TGTGCCAGCAGCTTCGACAGGGGGTTCACAGATACGCAGTATTTT; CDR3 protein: CASSFDRGFTDTQYF
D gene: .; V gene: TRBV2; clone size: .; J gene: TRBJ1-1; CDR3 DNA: TGTGCCAGCAGGCAGGGTGGGGGTACTGAAGCTTTCTTT; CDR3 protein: CASRQGGGTEAFF